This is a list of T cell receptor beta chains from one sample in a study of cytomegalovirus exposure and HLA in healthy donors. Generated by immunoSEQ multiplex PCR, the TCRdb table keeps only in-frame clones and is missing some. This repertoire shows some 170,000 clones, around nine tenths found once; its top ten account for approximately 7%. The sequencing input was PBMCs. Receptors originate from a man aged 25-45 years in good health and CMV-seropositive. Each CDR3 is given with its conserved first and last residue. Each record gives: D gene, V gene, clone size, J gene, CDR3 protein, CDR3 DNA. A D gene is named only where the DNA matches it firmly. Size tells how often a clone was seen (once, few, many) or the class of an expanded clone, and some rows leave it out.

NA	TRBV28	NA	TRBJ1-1	CASSLGTRRASQF	TGTGCCAGCAGTTTGGGCACCCGGCGGGCGTCCCAATTT
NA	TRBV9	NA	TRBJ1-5	CASSVNSNQPQHF	TGTGCCAGCAGCGTAAATAGCAATCAGCCCCAGCATTTT
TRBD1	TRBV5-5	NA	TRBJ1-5	CASSLSLGGTGNQPQHF	TGTGCCAGCAGCTTGTCCCTGGGGGGGACAGGCAATCAGCCCCAGCATTTT
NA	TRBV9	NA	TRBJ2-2	CASSVDPTGNTGELFF	TGTGCCAGCAGCGTAGATCCGACAGGGAACACCGGGGAGCTGTTTTTT
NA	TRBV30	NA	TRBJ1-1	CAWRKGVEAFF	TGTGCCTGGAGGAAGGGGGTGGAAGCTTTCTTT
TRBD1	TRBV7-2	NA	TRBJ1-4	CASSLDQTGGGENEKLFF	TGTGCCAGCAGCTTAGATCAGACAGGGGGTGGAGAGAATGAAAAACTGTTTTTT
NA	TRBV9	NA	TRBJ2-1	CASSAASKDHEQFF	TGTGCCAGCAGCGCTGCTAGCAAGGACCATGAGCAGTTCTTC
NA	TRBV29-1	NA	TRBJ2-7	CSVYSGGTLYEQYF	TGCAGCGTATATTCTGGCGGGACACTATACGAGCAGTACTTC
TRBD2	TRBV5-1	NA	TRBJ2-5	CASSSGGAGETQYF	TGCGCCAGTAGTAGCGGGGGGGCCGGGGAGACCCAGTACTTC
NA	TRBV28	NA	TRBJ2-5	CASSLQIRGGETQYF	TGTGCCAGCAGTCTACAAATCAGGGGGGGAGAGACCCAGTACTTC
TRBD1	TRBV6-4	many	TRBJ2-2	CASSVTGGHTGELFF	TGTGCCAGCAGTGTGACAGGGGGCCACACCGGGGAGCTGTTTTTT
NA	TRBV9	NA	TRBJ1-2	CASSVGTQGGYGYTF	TGTGCCAGCAGCGTCGGGACCCAAGGGGGCTATGGCTACACCTTC
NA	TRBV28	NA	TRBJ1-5	CASSPPLGSNQPQHF	TGTGCCAGCAGTCCTCCGCTGGGTAGCAATCAGCCCCAGCATTTT
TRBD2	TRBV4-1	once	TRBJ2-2	CASSQDEGLAGGPGTGELFF	TGCGCCAGCAGCCAAGATGAAGGACTAGCGGGAGGGCCGGGCACCGGGGAGCTGTTTTTT
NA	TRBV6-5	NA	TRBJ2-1	CASSYSNRALNEQFF	TGTGCCAGCAGTTACTCGAACCGGGCCCTAAATGAGCAGTTCTTC
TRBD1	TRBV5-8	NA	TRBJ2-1	CASSPWDRAVNEQFF	TGTGCCAGCAGCCCCTGGGACAGGGCTGTAAATGAGCAGTTCTTC
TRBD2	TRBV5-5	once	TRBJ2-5	CASSFVAGVETQYF	TGTGCCAGCAGCTTCGTTGCGGGAGTGGAGACCCAGTACTTC
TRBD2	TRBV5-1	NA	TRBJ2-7	CASSLQRENPPGEQYF	TGCGCCAGCAGCTTGCAGCGGGAGAACCCTCCTGGGGAGCAGTACTTC
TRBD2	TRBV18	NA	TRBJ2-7	CASSPGTSGTYEQYF	TGTGCCAGCTCACCCGGGACTAGCGGGACATACGAGCAGTACTTC
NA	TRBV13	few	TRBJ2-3	CASSLGQRGTDTQYF	TGTGCCAGCAGCTTAGGGCAGCGGGGCACAGATACGCAGTATTTT
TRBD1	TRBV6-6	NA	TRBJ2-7	CASSYSRQGAYEQYF	TGTGCCAGCAGTTACTCGCGACAGGGAGCCTACGAGCAGTACTTC
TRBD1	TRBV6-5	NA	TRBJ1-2	CASRPGQGGYGYTF	TGTGCCAGCAGACCGGGACAGGGAGGCTATGGCTACACCTTC
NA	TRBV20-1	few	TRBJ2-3	CSAGDSAEYF	TGCAGTGCAGGGGACTCCGCGGAGTATTTT
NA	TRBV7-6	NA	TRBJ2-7	CASSFRESPTSEQYF	TGTGCCAGCAGCTTTCGGGAGTCCCCTACTAGTGAGCAGTACTTC
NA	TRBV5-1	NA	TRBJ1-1	CASSERTRDTEAFF	TGCGCCAGCAGCGAACGGACGCGAGACACTGAAGCTTTCTTT
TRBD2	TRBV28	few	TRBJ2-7	CATGRRGTSGSDEQYF	TGTGCCACCGGCAGGAGAGGGACTAGCGGGAGCGACGAGCAGTACTTC
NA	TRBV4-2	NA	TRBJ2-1	CASSQGGSSYNEQFF	TGTGCCAGCAGCCAAGGGGGTAGCTCCTACAATGAGCAGTTCTTC
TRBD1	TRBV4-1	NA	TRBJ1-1	CASSFRPDRKNTEAFF	TGCGCCAGCAGCTTCCGCCCGGACAGGAAGAACACTGAAGCTTTCTTT
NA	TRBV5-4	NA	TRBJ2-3	CASSLPDNSPDTQYF	TGTGCCAGCAGCTTGCCGGACAATAGCCCAGATACGCAGTATTTT
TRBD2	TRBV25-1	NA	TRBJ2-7	CASSSTSGVTYEQYF	TGTGCCAGCAGTTCGACTAGCGGGGTTACCTACGAGCAGTACTTC
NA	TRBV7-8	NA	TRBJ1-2	CASSLRGIGGYTF	TGTGCCAGCAGCTTACGAGGTATAGGTGGCTACACCTTC
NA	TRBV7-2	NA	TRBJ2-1	CASSAGGYEQFF	TGTGCCAGCAGCGCTGGAGGGTATGAGCAGTTCTTC
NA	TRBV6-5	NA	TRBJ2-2	CASSYSSGGELFF	TGTGCCAGCAGTTACTCGTCAGGCGGGGAGCTGTTTTTT
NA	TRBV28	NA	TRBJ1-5	CASSLKVVGQPQHF	TGTGCCAGCAGTTTAAAGGTAGTGGGTCAGCCCCAGCATTTT
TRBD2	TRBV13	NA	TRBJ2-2	CASSSHRITGTSGARTGELFF	TGTGCCAGCAGCTCACATCGGATCACCGGGACTAGCGGGGCCAGGACCGGGGAGCTGTTTTTT
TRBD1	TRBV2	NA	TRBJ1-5	CASSQRDRSLPNQPQHF	TGTGCCAGCAGCCAAAGGGACAGATCCCTCCCTAATCAGCCCCAGCATTTT
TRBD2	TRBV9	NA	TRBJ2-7	CASSVDGRAHYEQYF	TGTGCCAGCAGCGTAGACGGGAGGGCCCACTACGAGCAGTACTTC
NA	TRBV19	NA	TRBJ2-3	CASSITGPADTQYF	TGTGCCAGTAGTATTACAGGCCCCGCAGATACGCAGTATTTT
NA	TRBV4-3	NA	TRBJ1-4	CASSQDPQGNNEKLFF	TGCGCCAGCAGCCAAGATCCCCAGGGAAATAATGAAAAACTGTTTTTT
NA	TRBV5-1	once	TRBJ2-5	CASSLGALQTQYF	TGCGCCAGCAGCTTGGGGGCACTACAGACCCAGTACTTC
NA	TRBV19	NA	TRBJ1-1	CASSGQDTEAFF	TGTGCCAGTAGTGGGCAGGACACTGAAGCTTTCTTT
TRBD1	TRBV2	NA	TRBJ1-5	CASSPGQGGNQPQHF	TGTGCCAGCAGTCCGGGACAGGGGGGCAATCAGCCCCAGCATTTT
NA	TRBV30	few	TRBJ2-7	CAWSKGSGYEQYF	TGTGCCTGGAGTAAAGGGTCTGGCTACGAGCAGTACTTC
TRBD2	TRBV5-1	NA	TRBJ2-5	CASSSSGGEETQYF	TGCGCCAGCAGCTCCTCGGGGGGAGAGGAGACCCAGTACTTC
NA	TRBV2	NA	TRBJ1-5	CASSRAGFSNQPQHF	TGTGCCAGCAGTAGAGCAGGGTTTAGCAATCAGCCCCAGCATTTT